This TCR beta chain was identified in a study of T cells after yellow fever vaccination (dated by TCRdb to the late 2010s). The study in broad terms: Libraries from fractions with low cell numbers were prepared with the SMART-Seq v4 Ultra Low Input RNA kit. To track T-cell clones before and after primary and booster YFV17D yellow fever vaccination, bulk TCR alpha and beta repertoires were sequenced longitudinally. Two healthy male donors, one aged 18 to 30 and one aged 30 to 40 years, were included in the cohort. Blood was drawn at multiple timepoints before and after primary and secondary immunization, with bulk PBMC replicates and cell subsets isolated.

This clonotype was recorded many times. It has no known antigen specificity. No base-level quality is on record; no much larger clone is a single base apart. A distance of 15 bases separates the germline ends of V and J, which lose 4 bases and 6 bases respectively. Looking up the germline V gene (reference sequence) yields CDR1 SGHKS and CDR2 YYEKEE. The CDR3, cysteine through phenylalanine, is 14 amino acids long. The only DNA kept is the CDR3, 42 bases in frame from the first base. Instrument on record: Illumina NovaSeq 6000. TCR cDNA was synthesized by 5'RACE template switching, which introduced a universal primer site and unique molecular identifiers. Priming of cDNA synthesis was performed from both the TCR alpha and TCR beta constant segments. Two PCR steps were used to amplify libraries, with sample barcodes and sequencing adapters being added in the second step. Sequencing of libraries was performed on Illumina HiSeq 2500 (2x100 bp) or NovaSeq (2x150 bp). For the original study's pipeline: MIGEC was used to demultiplex reads and collapse the reads into UMI consensus sequences, and MiXCR was used for V(D)J alignment. Vaccine-responding clonotypes were defined with edgeR using replicate PBMC samples, requiring FDR below 0.01 and a log2 fold change above 5 up to day 15. CD4 or CD8 identity was assigned to each bulk clonotype according to whether the clonotype was present at higher abundance in the sequenced CD4 repertoire or the sequenced CD8 repertoire. TCRdb ran its own pipeline on the public reads, namely fastp trimming at Q25 and MiXCR clone calling, and kept in-frame beta chains. All rows with the same CDR3 protein become a single entry with the most common DNA and genes. TCRdb's processing, not the authors', yielded these V and J calls. Across this sample there are a few hundred thousand distinct CDR3 sequences, with roughly 4.3% seen only once. The biggest ten clones account for around 19% of the sample.

What the authors observed across the whole study: Most clones expanded after primary vaccination (about 95% of CD4 and roughly 90% of CD8) were re-detected after the booster, suggesting that broad memory maintenance occurred. Computational filtering was required because FACS-sorted repertoires could contain abundant contaminating clonotypes from the bulk population. The secondary T-cell response was weaker than the primary response but faster, peaking on day 5 instead of day 15. The study included only two donors, which limits how far the findings can be generalized. A small share of clonotypes was detected in both CD4 and CD8 compartments, with the overlap likely arising from convergent recombination.

The treatment or condition label on this specimen signifies: live attenuated yellow fever vaccine strain. At each blood-draw timepoint, two biological replicates of bulk PBMCs were obtained. PBMCs were isolated from peripheral blood using a standard Ficoll-Paque protocol. RNA was extracted with TriZol from bulk PBMCs, CD4 and CD8 fractions, and dextramer-positive and dextramer-negative fractions. The sequence was collected from a young man who received the YFV17D yellow fever vaccine. Rearrangement joined TRBV5-5 to TRBJ2-3, with a weak D call of TRBD2 (6 bases match). The specimen was PBMCs, collected 15 days after the yellow fever booster vaccination. In nucleotide form, the sequence is TGTGCCAGCAGCCCGGAGGCGGGGCATGATACGCAGTATTTT. This encodes CASSPEAGHDTQYF.